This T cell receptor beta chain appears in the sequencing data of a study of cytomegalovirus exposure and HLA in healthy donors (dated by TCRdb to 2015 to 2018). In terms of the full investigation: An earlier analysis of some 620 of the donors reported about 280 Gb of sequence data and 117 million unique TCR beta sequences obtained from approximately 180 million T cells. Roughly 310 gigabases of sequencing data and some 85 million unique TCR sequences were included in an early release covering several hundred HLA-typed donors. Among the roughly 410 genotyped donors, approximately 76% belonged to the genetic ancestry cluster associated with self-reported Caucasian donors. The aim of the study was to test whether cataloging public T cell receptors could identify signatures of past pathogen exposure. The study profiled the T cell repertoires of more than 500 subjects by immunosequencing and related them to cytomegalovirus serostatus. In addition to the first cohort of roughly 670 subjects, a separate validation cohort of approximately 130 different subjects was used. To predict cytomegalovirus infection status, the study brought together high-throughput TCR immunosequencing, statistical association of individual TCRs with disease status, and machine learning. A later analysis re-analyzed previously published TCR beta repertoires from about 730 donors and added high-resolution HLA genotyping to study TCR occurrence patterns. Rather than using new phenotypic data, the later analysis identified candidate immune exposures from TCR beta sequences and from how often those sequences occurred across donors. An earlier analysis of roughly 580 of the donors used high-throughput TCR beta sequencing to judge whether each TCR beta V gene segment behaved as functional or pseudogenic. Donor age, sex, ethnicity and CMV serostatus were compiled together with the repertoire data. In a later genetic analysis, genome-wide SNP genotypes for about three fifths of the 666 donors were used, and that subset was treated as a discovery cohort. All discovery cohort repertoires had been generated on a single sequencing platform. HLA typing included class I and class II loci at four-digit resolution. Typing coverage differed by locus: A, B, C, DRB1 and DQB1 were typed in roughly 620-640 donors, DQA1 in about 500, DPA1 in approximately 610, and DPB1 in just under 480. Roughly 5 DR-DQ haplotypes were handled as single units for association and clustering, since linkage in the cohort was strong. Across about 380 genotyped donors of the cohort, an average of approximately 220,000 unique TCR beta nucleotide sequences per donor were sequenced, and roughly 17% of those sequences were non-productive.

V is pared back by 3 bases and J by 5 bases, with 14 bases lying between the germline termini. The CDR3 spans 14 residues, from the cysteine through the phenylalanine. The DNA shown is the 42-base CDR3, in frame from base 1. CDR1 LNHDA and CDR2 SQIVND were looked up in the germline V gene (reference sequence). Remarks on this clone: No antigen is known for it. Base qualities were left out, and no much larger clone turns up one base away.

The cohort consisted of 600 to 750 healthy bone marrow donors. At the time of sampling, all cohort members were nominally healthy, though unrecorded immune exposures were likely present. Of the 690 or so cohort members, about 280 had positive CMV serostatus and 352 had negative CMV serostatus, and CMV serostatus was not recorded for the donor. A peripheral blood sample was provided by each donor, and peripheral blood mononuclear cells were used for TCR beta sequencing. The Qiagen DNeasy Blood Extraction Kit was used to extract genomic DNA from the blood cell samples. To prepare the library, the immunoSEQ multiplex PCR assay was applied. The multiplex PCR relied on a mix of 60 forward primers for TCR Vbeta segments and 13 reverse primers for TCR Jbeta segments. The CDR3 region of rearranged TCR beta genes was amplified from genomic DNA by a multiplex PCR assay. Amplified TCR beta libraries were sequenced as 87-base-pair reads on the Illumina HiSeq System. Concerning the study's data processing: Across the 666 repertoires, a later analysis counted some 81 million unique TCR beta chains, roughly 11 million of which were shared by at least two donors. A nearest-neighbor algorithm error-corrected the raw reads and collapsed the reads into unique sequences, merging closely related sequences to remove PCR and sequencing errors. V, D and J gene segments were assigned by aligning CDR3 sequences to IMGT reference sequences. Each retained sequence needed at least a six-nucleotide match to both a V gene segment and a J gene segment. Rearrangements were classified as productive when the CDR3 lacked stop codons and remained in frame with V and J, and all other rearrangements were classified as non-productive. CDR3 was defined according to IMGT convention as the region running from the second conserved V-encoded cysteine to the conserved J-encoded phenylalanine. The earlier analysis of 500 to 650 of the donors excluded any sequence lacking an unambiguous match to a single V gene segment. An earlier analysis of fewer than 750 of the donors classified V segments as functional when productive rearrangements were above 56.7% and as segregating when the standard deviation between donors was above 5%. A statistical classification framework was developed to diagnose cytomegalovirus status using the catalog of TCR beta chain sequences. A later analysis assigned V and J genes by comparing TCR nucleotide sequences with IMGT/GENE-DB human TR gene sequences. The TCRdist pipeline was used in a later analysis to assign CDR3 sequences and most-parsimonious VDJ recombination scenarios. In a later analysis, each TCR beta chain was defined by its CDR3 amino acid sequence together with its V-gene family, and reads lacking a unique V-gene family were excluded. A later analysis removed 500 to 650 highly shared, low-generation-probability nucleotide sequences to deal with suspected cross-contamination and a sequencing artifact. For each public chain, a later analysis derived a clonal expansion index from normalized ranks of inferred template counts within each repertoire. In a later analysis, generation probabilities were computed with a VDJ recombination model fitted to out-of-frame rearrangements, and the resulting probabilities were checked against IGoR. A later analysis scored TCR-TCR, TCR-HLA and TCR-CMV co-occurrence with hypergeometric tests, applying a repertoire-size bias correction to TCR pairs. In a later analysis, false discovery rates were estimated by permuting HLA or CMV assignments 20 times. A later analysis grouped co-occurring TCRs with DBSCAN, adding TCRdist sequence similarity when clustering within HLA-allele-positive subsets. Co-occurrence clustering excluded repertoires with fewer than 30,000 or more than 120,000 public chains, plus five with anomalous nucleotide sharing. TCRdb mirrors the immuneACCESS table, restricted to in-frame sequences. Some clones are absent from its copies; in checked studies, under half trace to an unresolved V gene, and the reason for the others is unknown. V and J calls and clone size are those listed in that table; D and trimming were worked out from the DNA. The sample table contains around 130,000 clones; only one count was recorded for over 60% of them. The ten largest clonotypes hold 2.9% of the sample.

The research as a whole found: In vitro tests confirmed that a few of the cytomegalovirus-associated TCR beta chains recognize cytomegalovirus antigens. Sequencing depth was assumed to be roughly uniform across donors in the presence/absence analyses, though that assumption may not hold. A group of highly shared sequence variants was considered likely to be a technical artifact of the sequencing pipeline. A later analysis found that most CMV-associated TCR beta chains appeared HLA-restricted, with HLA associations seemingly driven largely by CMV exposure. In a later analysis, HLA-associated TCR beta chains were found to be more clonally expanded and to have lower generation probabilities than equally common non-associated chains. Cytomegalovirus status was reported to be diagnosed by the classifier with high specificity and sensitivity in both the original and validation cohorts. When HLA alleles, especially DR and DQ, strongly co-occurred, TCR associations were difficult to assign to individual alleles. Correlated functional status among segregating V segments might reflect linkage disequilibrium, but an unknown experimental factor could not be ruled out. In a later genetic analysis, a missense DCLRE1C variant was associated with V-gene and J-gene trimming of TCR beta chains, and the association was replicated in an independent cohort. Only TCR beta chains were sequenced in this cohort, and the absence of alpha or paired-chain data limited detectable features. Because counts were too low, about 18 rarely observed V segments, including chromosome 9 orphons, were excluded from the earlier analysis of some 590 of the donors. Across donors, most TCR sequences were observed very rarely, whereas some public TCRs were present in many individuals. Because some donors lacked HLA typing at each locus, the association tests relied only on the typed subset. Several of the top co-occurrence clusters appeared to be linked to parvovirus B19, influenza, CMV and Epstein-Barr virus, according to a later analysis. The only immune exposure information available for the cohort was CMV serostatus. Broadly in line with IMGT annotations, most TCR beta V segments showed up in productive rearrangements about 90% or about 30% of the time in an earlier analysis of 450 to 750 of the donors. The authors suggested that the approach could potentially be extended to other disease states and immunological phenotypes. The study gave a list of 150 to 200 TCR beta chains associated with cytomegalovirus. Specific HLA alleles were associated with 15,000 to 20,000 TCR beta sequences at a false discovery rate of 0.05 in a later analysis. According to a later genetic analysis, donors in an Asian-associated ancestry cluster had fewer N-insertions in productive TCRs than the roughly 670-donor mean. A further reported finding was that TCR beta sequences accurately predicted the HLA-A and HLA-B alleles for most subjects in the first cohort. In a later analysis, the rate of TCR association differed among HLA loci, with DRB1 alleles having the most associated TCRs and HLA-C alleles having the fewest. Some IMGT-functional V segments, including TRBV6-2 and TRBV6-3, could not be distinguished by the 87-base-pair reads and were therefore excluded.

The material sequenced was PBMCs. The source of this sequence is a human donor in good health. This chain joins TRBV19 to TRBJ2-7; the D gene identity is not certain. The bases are TGTGCCAGTAGTATGGTCGGCGGAACAAACGAGCAGTACTTC. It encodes CASSMVGGTNEQYF.